The TCR beta chain described here comes from a study of T cell responses to AZD1222 COVID-19 vaccine. This CDR3 is built from 19 residues. CDR1 and CDR2 (germline): LGHDT, YNNKEL (reference sequence). The V gene end was trimmed by 2 bases and the J gene end by 1 base; junction bases not matched to a gene: 10. Broader study findings: Among spike-specific TCRs, nearly half reportedly target unmutated variant regions. Repertoire sampling happened only post peak T cell response.

Using immunoSEQ multiplex PCR, the repertoire was profiled, and TCRdb retains in-frame clones only, with some absent. The profile shows 130,000 to 150,000 clones, around nine tenths of them singletons. Notes on this clone: What it binds is not known.

The chain has TRBV3-1 (or the pseudogene TRBV3-2) and TRBJ2-1, with 11 bases lining up with TRBD2. The receptor's source is an adult in good health. The source material was peripheral blood, sampled on day 0 of MenACWY control vaccination. The chain's CDR3 is CASSQLAGGSLGSYNEQFF. In nucleotides, the CDR3 is TGTGCCAGCAGCCAACTAGCGGGGGGCTCCTTAGGGTCCTACAATGAGCAGTTCTTC.